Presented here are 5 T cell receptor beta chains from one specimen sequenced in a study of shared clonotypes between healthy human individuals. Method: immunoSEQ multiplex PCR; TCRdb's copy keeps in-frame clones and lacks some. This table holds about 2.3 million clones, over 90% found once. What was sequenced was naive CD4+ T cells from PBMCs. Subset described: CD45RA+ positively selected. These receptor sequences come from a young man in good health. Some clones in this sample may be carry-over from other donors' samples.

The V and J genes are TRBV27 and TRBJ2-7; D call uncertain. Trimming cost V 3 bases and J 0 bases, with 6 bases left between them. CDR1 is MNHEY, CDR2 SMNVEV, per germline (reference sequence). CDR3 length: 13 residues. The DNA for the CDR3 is TGTGCCAGCAGTTTTTTTGGCTCCTACGAGCAGTACTTC. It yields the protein CASSFFGSYEQYF.

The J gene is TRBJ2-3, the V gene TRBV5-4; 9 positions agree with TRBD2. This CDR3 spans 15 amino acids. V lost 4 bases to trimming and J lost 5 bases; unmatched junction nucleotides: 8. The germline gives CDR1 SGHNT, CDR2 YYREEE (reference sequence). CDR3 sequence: CASSKTSGGEDTQYF. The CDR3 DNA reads TGTGCCAGCAGCAAGACTAGCGGAGGGGAAGATACGCAGTATTTT.

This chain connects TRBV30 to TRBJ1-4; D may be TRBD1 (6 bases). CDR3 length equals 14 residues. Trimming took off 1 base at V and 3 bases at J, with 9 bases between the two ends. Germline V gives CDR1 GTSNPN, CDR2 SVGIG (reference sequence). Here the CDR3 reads CAWSGGASNEKLFF. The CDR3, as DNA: TGTGCCTGGAGTGGGGGGGCGTCTAATGAAAAACTGTTTTTT.

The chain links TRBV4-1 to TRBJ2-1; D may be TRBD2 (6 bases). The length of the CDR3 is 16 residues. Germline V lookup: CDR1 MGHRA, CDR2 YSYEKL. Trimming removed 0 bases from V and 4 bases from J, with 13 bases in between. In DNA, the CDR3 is TGCGCCAGCAGCCAAGACCAGACGGGAGCTTACAATGAGCAGTTCTTC. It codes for CASSQDQTGAYNEQFF.

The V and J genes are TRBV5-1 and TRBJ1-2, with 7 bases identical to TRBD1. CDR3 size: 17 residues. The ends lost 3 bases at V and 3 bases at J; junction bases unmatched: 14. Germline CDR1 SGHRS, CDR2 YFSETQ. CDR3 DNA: TGCGCCAGCAGCTGGGGGTACACACCTACAGGGGACTATGGCTACACCTTC. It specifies CASSWGYTPTGDYGYTF.